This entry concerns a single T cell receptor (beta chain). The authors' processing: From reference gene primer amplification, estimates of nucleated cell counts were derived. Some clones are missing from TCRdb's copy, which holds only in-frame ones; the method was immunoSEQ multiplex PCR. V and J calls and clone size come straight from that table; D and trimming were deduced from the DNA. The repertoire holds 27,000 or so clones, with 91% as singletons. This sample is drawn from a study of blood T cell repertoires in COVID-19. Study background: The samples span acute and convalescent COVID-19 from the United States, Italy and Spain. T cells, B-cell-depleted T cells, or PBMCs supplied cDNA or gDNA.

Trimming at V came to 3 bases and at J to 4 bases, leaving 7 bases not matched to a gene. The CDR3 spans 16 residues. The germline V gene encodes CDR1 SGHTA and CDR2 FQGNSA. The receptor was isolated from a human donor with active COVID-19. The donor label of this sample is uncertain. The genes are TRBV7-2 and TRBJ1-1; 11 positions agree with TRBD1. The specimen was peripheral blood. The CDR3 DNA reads TGTGCCAGCAGCTTGAGGACAGGGGGCGTCCTCACTGAAGCTTTCTTT. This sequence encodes CASSLRTGGVLTEAFF.